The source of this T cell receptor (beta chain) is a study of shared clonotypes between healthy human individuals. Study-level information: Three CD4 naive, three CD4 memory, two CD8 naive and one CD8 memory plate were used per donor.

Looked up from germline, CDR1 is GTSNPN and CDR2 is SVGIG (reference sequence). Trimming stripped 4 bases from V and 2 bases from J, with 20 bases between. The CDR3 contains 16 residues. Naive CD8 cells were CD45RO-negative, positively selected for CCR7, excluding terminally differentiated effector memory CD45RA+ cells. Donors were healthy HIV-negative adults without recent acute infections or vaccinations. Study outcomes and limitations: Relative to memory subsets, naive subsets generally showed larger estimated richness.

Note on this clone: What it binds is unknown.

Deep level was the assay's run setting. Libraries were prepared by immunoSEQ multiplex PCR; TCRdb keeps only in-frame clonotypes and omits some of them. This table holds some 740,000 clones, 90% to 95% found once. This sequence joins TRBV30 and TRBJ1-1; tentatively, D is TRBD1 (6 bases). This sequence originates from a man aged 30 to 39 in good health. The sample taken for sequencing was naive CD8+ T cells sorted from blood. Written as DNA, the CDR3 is TGTGCCTGGACGGGCCCAGGGGAAAATCCTAACACTGAAGCTTTCTTT. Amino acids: CAWTGPGENPNTEAFF.